This T cell receptor beta chain was captured by sequencing in a study of T cells in Graves' hyperthyroidism and ophthalmopathy. Overall study: Blood from the periphery was taken at initial diagnosis, before any treatment.

The CDR3 covers 14 residues. V dropped 2 bases and J dropped 1 base, with 7 bases sitting between them. CDR1 is SGHRS and CDR2 is YFSETQ in the germline V gene. PBMCs were sourced from more than 9 ml fresh peripheral blood. TCR beta CDR3 sequences were amplified from RNA transcripts. HTBI primers were the set used in a first-round RT-PCR of the TCR CDR3. TCRdb re-called the multiplex PCR reads with MiXCR, one entry per CDR3 protein. The table has 450,000 to 500,000 distinct CDR3 sequences, roughly 23% seen once; the top ten hold 45% to 55%. This chain uses TRBV5-1 with TRBJ1-3; tentatively, D is TRBD1 (5 bases). Sequencing was carried out using blood. The clonotype was recovered from a woman between 65 and 79 years old with Graves' ophthalmopathy. CDR3 sequence reads: CASSFDSSGNTIYF. DNA of the CDR3: TGCGCCAGCAGCTTTGACAGTTCTGGAAACACCATATATTTT.